This T cell receptor (beta chain) was recovered during a study of cytomegalovirus exposure and HLA in healthy donors. PCR used 60 Vbeta primers and 13 Jbeta primers. Sequencing used immunoSEQ multiplex PCR; TCRdb keeps in-frame clones, though not all of them. This sample has roughly 120,000 clones; around 74% occur once, and the top ten carry approximately 4.4%. From germline, CDR1 is MNHNS and CDR2 SASEGT. The CDR3 runs to 14 residues. The trim removed 7 bases at V and 4 bases at J, leaving 7 bases unmatched. The chain combines TRBV6-1 with TRBJ2-7; 10 positions agree with TRBD1. The source is a man aged 25-45 years in good health and CMV-seropositive. Sequenced material: PBMCs. CDR3: CASTLDRGAYEQYF. Here the CDR3 DNA reads TGTGCCAGCACCCTGGACAGGGGGGCATACGAGCAGTACTTC.